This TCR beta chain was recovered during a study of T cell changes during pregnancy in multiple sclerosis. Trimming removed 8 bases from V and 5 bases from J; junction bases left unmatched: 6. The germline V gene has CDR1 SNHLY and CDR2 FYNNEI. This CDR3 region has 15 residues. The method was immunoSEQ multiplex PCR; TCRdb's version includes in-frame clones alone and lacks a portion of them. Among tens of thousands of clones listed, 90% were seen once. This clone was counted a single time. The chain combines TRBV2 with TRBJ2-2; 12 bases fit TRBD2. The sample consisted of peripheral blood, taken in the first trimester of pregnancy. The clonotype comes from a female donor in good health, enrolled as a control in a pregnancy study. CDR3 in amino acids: CASLLTSGGTGELFF. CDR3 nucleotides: TGTGCCAGCCTCCTGACTAGCGGGGGTACCGGGGAGCTGTTTTTT.